This TCR beta chain was recorded in a study of T-cell memory formation after mild COVID-19. Study context: Largely, the TCR clusters proved donor specific.

Germline V gene sequence: CDR1 SGHAT, CDR2 FQDESV (reference sequence). Trimming took 3 bases from V and 8 from J; bases not matched to a gene: 2. This CDR3 is built from 12 residues. Only a few counts were recorded for this clonotype. TCRdb processed the 5' RACE reads anew with MiXCR; each CDR3 protein has one entry. The sample includes a few hundred thousand distinct CDR3 sequences, approximately 14% seen only once; the top ten take approximately 22%. Sample: PBMCs or a T cell subset sorted from them (not recorded which). The gene calls are TRBV11-1 and TRBJ1-2; TRBD1 agrees at 8 bases. This clonotype originated in a man aged 18 to 30 who had mild COVID-19 (a few samples of this study predate the infection). Cell type and time point are not known. The DNA for the CDR3 is TGTGCCAGCAGCTTGGGACAGGAGGGCTACACCTTC. Translation: CASSLGQEGYTF.